The 19 T cell receptor beta chains below come from one sample, sequenced in a study of Graves' ophthalmopathy and Graves' hyperthyroidism. Beta-chain TCR CDR3 regions were amplified from RNA transcripts. After a first-round RT-PCR with HTBI primers, a second-round multiplex PCR was run. TCRdb re-analysed the multiplex PCR reads in MiXCR, keeping a single row per CDR3 protein. Found here are a few hundred thousand distinct CDR3 sequences, under 25% of them singletons; the top ten hold under 3.5%. Sequencing was carried out using peripheral blood. These receptors were taken from a woman aged 18-30 years with stable Graves' hyperthyroidism.

This clonotype was seen more than once but under ten times. This rearrangement joins TRBV7-8 to TRBJ2-7; no clear D. The length of the CDR3 is 14 residues. Per the germline V gene, CDR1 is SGHVS and CDR2 is FQNEAQ. Trimming pared 2 bases from V and 2 bases from J, leaving 10 bases between. CDR3 nucleotides: TGTGCCAGCAGCTTAATACGGGCCACCTACGAGCAGTACTTC. This codes for CASSLIRATYEQYF.

V usage is TRBV25-1 and J usage is TRBJ2-6; a weak D match, TRBD1 (6 bases). Trimming left V 6 bases short and J 0 bases short, with 18 bases between. Per the germline V gene, CDR1 is MGHDK and CDR2 is SYGVNS. CDR3 length equals 18 residues. CDR3 sequence: CASSSDRILSSGANVLTF. The CDR3 coding sequence is TGTGCCAGCAGCTCCGACAGGATCCTAAGCTCTGGGGCCAACGTCCTGACTTTC.

As for this clonotype: Germline and junction disagree at one end, which may indicate a read error. This chain uses TRBV27 with TRBJ2-1; 7 nucleotides agree with TRBD2. The length of the CDR3 is 17 residues. Germline CDR1 reads MNHEY; CDR2 reads SMNVEV (reference sequence). The DNA for the CDR3 is TGTGCCAGCAGTTTAGTAGGAGGGACTACCTTTAGGGATGAGAAGTTCTTC. This sequence encodes CASSLVGGTTFRDEKFF.

This clonotype was counted at least ten times. This chain links TRBV19 with TRBJ1-1, with TRBD1 matching over 7 bases. V lost 6 bases to trimming and J lost 4 bases; unmatched junction nucleotides: 2. The CDR3 has 12 residues. Per the germline V gene, CDR1 is LNHDA and CDR2 is SQIVND (reference sequence). CDR3 coding DNA: TGTGCCAGTAGACGGACAGGCACTGAAGCTTTCTTT. It encodes CASRRTGTEAFF.

The J gene is TRBJ2-2, the V gene TRBV12-3 or TRBV12-4, with a tentative D call TRBD2 (6 bases). V lost 6 bases and J 6 bases, leaving 14 bases between the germline ends. The length of the CDR3 is 14 residues. The CDR3 sequence: CASRAVRDSGELFF. The CDR3 coding sequence is TGTGCCAGCAGAGCGGTCAGGGACTCCGGGGAGCTGTTTTTT.

This clonotype was recorded many times. J is TRBJ2-5 and V is TRBV29-1; possible D gene TRBD1, 6 bases. The germline CDR1 and CDR2 sequences are SQVTM and ANQGSEA. V was cut by 3 bases and J by 5 bases, with 16 bases left in between. The CDR3 runs 14 residues. The CDR3 DNA follows: TGCAGCGTTGACACCGGGACACCCTCGGAGACCCAGTACTTC. This translates into CSVDTGTPSETQYF.

This clonotype was observed many times. The J gene is TRBJ1-1, the V gene TRBV19; TRBD1 agrees at 8 bases. The CDR3 is 17 residues long. The V gene's germline CDR1 is LNHDA and CDR2 SQIVND (reference sequence). J gave up 0 bases and V 2 bases, and 8 bases lay outside the gene matches. In DNA form, the CDR3 reads TGTGCCAGTAGTATACCCCGACAGGGGATGATGAACACTGAAGCTTTCTTT. Its protein is CASSIPRQGMMNTEAFF.

This clonotype came up many times. The CDR3 loop is CAISAGNGEAFF. DNA of the CDR3: TGTGCCATCAGCGCAGGGAATGGTGAAGCTTTCTTT. J is TRBJ1-1 and V is TRBV10-3, with D tentatively TRBD1 (5 bases). This CDR3 contains 12 residues. Trimming removed 6 bases at V and 7 bases at J, with 12 bases between. The germline V gene encodes CDR1 ENHRY and CDR2 SYGVKD.

This clonotype has at least ten counts. The chain joins TRBV10-3 to TRBJ2-5; 8 positions agree with TRBD2. V shed 8 bases, J shed 3 bases, and the junction held 8 bases outside the gene matches. Per germline, CDR1 ENHRY and CDR2 SYGVKD. The CDR3 runs to 14 residues. Here the CDR3 reads CAISSRGAEETQYF. The CDR3 DNA sequence: TGTGCCATCTCCTCGCGGGGGGCAGAAGAGACCCAGTACTTC.

This clonotype was seen a few times. The V gene is TRBV6-5, the J gene TRBJ2-3; D gene ambiguous. The CDR3 runs 15 residues. From germline, CDR1 is MNHEY and CDR2 SVGAGI. Trimming took off 0 bases at V and 4 bases at J, with 11 bases between the two ends. CDR3 in DNA: TGTGCCAGCAGTTACTCGGAGAGTGGGGCAGATACGCAGTATTTT. Translated, it gives CASSYSESGADTQYF.

The chain links TRBV5-6 to TRBJ2-7, with 8 bases aligning to TRBD1. The CDR3 is 17 residues long. V was clipped by 3 bases and J by 1 base; unmatched bases: 12. Germline V lookup: CDR1 SGHDT, CDR2 YYEEEE. CDR3 region: CASSSKSGGIQSYEQYF. The CDR3 nucleotides are TGTGCCAGCAGCTCCAAATCAGGGGGCATCCAATCCTACGAGCAGTACTTC.

This clonotype came up many times. The V call is TRBV6-1, the J call TRBJ1-1; TRBD1 might be the D (5 bases). CDR1 MNHNS and CDR2 SASEGT come from the germline V gene. The CDR3 has 15 residues. The germline V and J ends were trimmed by 6 bases and 1 base, with 15 bases remaining between them. The CDR3 spells CASSDTGTANTEAFF. In DNA, the CDR3 is TGTGCCAGCAGCGATACCGGGACGGCGAACACTGAAGCTTTCTTT.

V and J are TRBV6-2 or TRBV6-3 and TRBJ2-7; either TRBD1 or TRBD2 may fit D (6 bases each). Germline values: CDR1 MNHEY, CDR2 SVGEGT. The CDR3 is made up of 16 amino acids. V was clipped by 5 bases and J by 2 bases, with 19 bases between them. In DNA, the CDR3 is TGTGCCAGCAGTGATCCACGGGGGACACCGGCCTACGAGCAGTACTTC. As protein: CASSDPRGTPAYEQYF.

At least ten counts were recorded for this clonotype. J is TRBJ2-7 and V is TRBV27, with 14 bases identical to TRBD2. The trim removed 5 bases at V and 6 bases at J, leaving 12 bases unmatched. This CDR3 comprises 17 residues. Germline-derived CDR1 and CDR2 are MNHEY and SMNVEV (reference sequence). CDR3 residues: CASSPLPTSGGAREQYF. The DNA for the CDR3 is TGTGCCAGCAGTCCCCTCCCGACTAGCGGGGGGGCGCGCGAGCAGTACTTC.

This clonotype was seen many times. V usage is TRBV20-1 and J usage is TRBJ1-2, with D tentatively TRBD1 (5 bases). V lost 0 bases and J 2 bases, leaving 13 bases between the germline ends. CDR1 is DFQATT, CDR2 SNEGSKA, per germline (reference sequence). There are 15 residues in the CDR3. CDR3 in amino acids: CSARDSGRVNYGYTF. For the CDR3, the DNA is TGCAGTGCTAGAGATTCGGGCAGGGTCAACTATGGCTACACCTTC.

This clonotype has at least ten counts. V usage is TRBV7-8 and J usage is TRBJ1-6; D remains unclear. Germline lookup yields CDR1 SGHVS and CDR2 FQNEAQ. Trimming pared 4 bases from V and 10 bases from J, leaving 8 bases between. The CDR3 has 12 residues. CDR3 loop: CASSSTFSPLHF. The CDR3 DNA is TGTGCCAGCAGCTCCACATTCTCACCCCTCCACTTT.

This clonotype appeared a few times. This chain connects TRBV12-3 or TRBV12-4 to TRBJ2-4; D may be TRBD2 (6 bases). The V end lost 5 bases, the J end lost 0 bases, and 14 bases lay between the germline ends. CDR3 size: 16 residues. The CDR3 loop reads CASSPRGNLAKNIQYF. In nucleotides, the CDR3 is TGTGCCAGCAGTCCCCGGGGGAACCTAGCCAAAAACATTCAGTACTTC.

This clonotype was recorded at least ten times. The chain is built from TRBV9 and TRBJ2-2, with TRBD2 matching 9 bases. CDR3 length: 16 residues. Germline V gene data show CDR1 as SGDLS and CDR2 as YYNGEE. Losses at the gene ends were 4 bases for V and 4 bases for J; bases not matched to a gene: 8. Written as DNA, the CDR3 is TGTGCCAGCAGCCCCCGACTAGCGGACCCCACCGGGGAGCTGTTTTTT. Translating it yields CASSPRLADPTGELFF. Supplemented by reference TRBV9 and TRBJ2-2, the full variable domain reads DSGVTQTPKHLITATGQRVTLRCSPRSGDLSVYWYQQSLDQGLQFLIQYYNGEERAKGNILERFSAQQFPDLHSELNLSSLELGDSALYFCASSPRLADPTGELFFGEGSRLTVL.

This clonotype was seen at least ten times. This sequence joins TRBV19 and TRBJ1-5; D remains ambiguous. This CDR3 region has 12 residues. Germline lookup yields CDR1 LNHDA and CDR2 SQIVND (reference sequence). With 3 bases removed from V and 7 bases from J, the gap between germline ends came to 7 bases. The CDR3, as DNA: TGTGCCAGTAGTATTAACTGGCAGCCCCAGCATTTT. As protein: CASSINWQPQHF.